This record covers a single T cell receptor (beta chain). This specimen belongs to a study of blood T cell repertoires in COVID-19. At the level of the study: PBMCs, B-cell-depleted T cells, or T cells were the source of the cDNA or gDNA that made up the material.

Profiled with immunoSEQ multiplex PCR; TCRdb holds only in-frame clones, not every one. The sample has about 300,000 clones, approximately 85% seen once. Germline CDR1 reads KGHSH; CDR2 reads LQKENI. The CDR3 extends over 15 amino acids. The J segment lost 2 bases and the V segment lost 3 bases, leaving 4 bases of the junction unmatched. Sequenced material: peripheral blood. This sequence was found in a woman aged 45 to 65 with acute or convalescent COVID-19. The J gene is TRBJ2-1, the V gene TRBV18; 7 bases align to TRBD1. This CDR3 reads CASSPPTGTYNEQFF. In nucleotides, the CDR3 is TGTGCCAGCTCACCTCCGACAGGGACCTACAATGAGCAGTTCTTC.